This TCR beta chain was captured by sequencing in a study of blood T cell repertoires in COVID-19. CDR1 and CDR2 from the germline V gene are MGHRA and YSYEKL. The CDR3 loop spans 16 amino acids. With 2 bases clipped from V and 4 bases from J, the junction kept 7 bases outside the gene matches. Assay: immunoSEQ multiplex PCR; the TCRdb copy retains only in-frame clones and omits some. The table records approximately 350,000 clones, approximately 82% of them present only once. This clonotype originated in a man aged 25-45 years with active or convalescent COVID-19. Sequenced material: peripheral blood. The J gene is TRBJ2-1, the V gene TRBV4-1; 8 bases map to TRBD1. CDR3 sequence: CASSQLSGGGYNEQFF. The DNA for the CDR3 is TGCGCCAGCAGCCAATTATCAGGGGGCGGGTACAATGAGCAGTTCTTC.